Shown below are 14 T cell receptor beta chains from a single sample sequenced in a study of identifying expanded T cells in peripheral blood. The repertoire was sequenced with immunoSEQ multiplex PCR; TCRdb's copy has only in-frame clones and lacks some. This sample has approximately 130,000 clones, with 86% found just once. The sample taken for sequencing was blood. The receptor source for this set is a person aged 18 to 69 in good health.

The chain uses TRBV4-2 and TRBJ2-7; 8 positions agree with TRBD1. CDR3 length: 14 residues. The V gene end was trimmed by 2 bases and the J gene end by 7 bases; junction bases not matched to a gene: 7. Germline lookup yields CDR1 LGHNA and CDR2 YNFKEQ. The CDR3 DNA reads as TGTGCCAGCAGCCAATCAGACAGGGGTCGGGAGCAGTACTTC. Amino acids: CASSQSDRGREQYF.

This clone appeared a few times. V usage is TRBV6-1 and J usage is TRBJ1-2, with 7 bases matching TRBD1. Germline lookup yields CDR1 MNHNS and CDR2 SASEGT. There are 13 residues in the CDR3. V lost 6 bases to trimming and J lost 3 bases; unmatched junction nucleotides: 4. The CDR3 region is CASSLTGYYGYTF. DNA for the CDR3: TGTGCCAGCAGCCTGACAGGGTACTATGGCTACACCTTC.

In regard to this clone: In the same sample, other DNA sequences code for this CDR3. The genes are TRBV28 and TRBJ1-1, with D unclear. Germline V gives CDR1 MDHEN, CDR2 SYDVKM. The CDR3 covers 12 residues. V lost 4 bases and J 2 bases, leaving 5 bases between the germline ends. In DNA form, the CDR3 reads TGTGCCAGCAGTTATCAAAACACTGAAGCTTTCTTT. Its protein product is CASSYQNTEAFF.

The chain uses TRBV5-1 and TRBJ1-1, with D uncertain. The germline V gene has CDR1 SGHRS and CDR2 YFSETQ. With 0 bases removed from V and 4 bases from J, the gap between germline ends came to 10 bases. There are 14 residues in the CDR3. The CDR3 sequence is CASSLAGSSTEAFF. In DNA, the CDR3 is TGCGCCAGCAGCTTGGCCGGCAGTTCCACTGAAGCTTTCTTT. Full variable domain (remainder filled in from reference TRBV5-1 and TRBJ1-1): KAGVTQTPRYLIKTRGQQVTLSCSPISGHRSVSWYQQTPGQGLQFLFEYFSETQRNKGNFPGRFSGRQFSNSRSEMNVSTLELGDSALYLCASSLAGSSTEAFFGQGTRLTVV.

J is TRBJ2-5 and V is TRBV19; TRBD2 matches at 8 bases. Trimming removed 7 bases from V and 4 bases from J; junction bases left unmatched: 5. CDR3 length equals 13 residues. The germline CDR1 and CDR2 sequences are LNHDA and SQIVND (reference sequence). The CDR3 DNA sequence: TGTGCCAGTACTCGAACTAGCGGAGAGACCCAGTACTTC. Protein product: CASTRTSGETQYF.

The genes are TRBV2 and TRBJ2-7, with a weak D call TRBD2 (5 bases). The V end lost 6 bases, the J end lost 4 bases, and 7 bases lay between the germline ends. The CDR3 covers 11 residues. Per germline, CDR1 SNHLY and CDR2 FYNNEI. The CDR3 protein is CASSGDYEQYF. The CDR3 nucleotides read TGTGCCAGCAGCGGGGATTACGAGCAGTACTTC.

The V gene is TRBV11-3, the J gene TRBJ2-2, with unresolved D. V was cut by 3 bases and J by 6 bases, with 2 bases left in between. CDR3 length equals 11 residues. CDR1 is SGHNT, CDR2 YENEEA, per germline. The CDR3 loop is CASSFAGELFF. For the CDR3, the DNA is TGTGCCAGCAGCTTCGCCGGGGAGCTGTTTTTT.

The V gene is TRBV5-6, the J gene TRBJ1-1; D may be TRBD1 (6 bases). The CDR3 is made up of 15 amino acids. The V and J ends lost 3 bases and 3 bases respectively, with 15 bases between them. Germline CDR1 SGHDT, CDR2 YYEEEE. CDR3 in DNA: TGTGCCAGCAGCTACGGAGGGGGGGCCTACACTGAAGCTTTCTTT. Its translation: CASSYGGGAYTEAFF.

This chain links TRBV5-4 with TRBJ2-1; D unresolved. With 0 bases removed from V and 2 bases from J, the gap between germline ends came to 12 bases. This CDR3 contains 16 residues. From germline, CDR1 is SGHNT and CDR2 YYREEE (reference sequence). The CDR3 nucleotides are TGTGCCAGCAGCTTGGACGTCGGGCCGACCTACAATGAGCAGTTCTTC. The encoded protein is CASSLDVGPTYNEQFF.

This rearrangement joins TRBV4-2 to TRBJ2-5; 11 nucleotides align to TRBD1. Unmatched junction bases numbered 15, after V lost 1 base and J lost 8 bases. The CDR3 is 18 amino acids. Germline V gene sequence: CDR1 LGHNA, CDR2 YNFKEQ. CDR3 amino acids: CASSQVGTGTGGSNTQYF. CDR3 DNA sequence: TGTGCCAGCAGCCAAGTTGGTACCGGGACAGGGGGGTCAAATACCCAGTACTTC.

The chain is built from TRBV7-9 and TRBJ1-6; possibly TRBD1 for D (6 bases). The length of the CDR3 is 16 residues. The germline gives CDR1 SEHNR, CDR2 FQNEAQ (reference sequence). Trimming took 3 bases from V and 2 from J, leaving 11 bases between them. CDR3 loop: CASSFTGTTYNSPLHF. In DNA, the CDR3 is TGTGCCAGCAGCTTTACAGGGACGACCTATAATTCACCCCTCCACTTT. Filled out from reference TRBV7-9 and TRBJ1-6, the complete variable domain reads DTGVSQNPRHKITKRGQNVTFRCDPISEHNRLYWYRQTLGQGPEFLTYFQNEAQLEKSRLLSDRFSAERPKGSFSTLEIQRTEQGDSAMYLCASSFTGTTYNSPLHFGNGTRLTVT.

V usage is TRBV15 and J usage is TRBJ2-1; TRBD1 aligns across 9 bases. Germline loops: CDR1 LNHNV, CDR2 YYDKDF (reference sequence). Germline trimming cut 3 bases from V and 5 bases from J; bases unmatched to any gene: 5. The CDR3 consists of 15 residues. The CDR3 region is CATSRGRDRDNEQFF. CDR3 DNA sequence: TGTGCCACCAGCAGGGGGCGGGACAGGGACAATGAGCAGTTCTTC.

This clone was found once. The V gene is TRBV6-5, the J gene TRBJ2-1; no clear D. Germline loops: CDR1 MNHEY, CDR2 SVGAGI. The V and J ends lost 4 bases and 0 bases respectively, with 7 bases between them. The CDR3 is made up of 14 amino acids. The CDR3 region is CASSLRSSYNEQFF. The CDR3, as DNA: TGTGCCAGCAGTTTGCGGAGCTCCTACAATGAGCAGTTCTTC.

The rearrangement links TRBV7-2 to TRBJ2-3, with 7 bases aligning to TRBD2. The CDR3 is made up of 15 amino acids. Germline-derived CDR1 and CDR2 are SGHTA and FQGNSA. J was trimmed by 3 bases and V by 3 bases; bases with no gene match: 6. This chain's CDR3 is CASSFGAGGTDTQYF. The CDR3 DNA follows: TGTGCCAGCAGCTTTGGGGCCGGGGGGACAGATACGCAGTATTTT. The full variable domain, rest sourced from reference TRBV7-2 and TRBJ2-3, is GAGVSQSPSNKVTEKGKDVELRCDPISGHTALYWYRQSLGQGLEFLIYFQGNSAPDKSGLPSDRFSAERTGGSVSTLTIQRTQQEDSAVYLCASSFGAGGTDTQYFGPGTRLTVL.